This T cell receptor beta chain was identified in a study of shared T cell receptors in the human thymus. TCRdb's copy holds only in-frame clones and misses some; the assay was immunoSEQ multiplex PCR. The table includes about 660,000 clones, 88% detected once. The V gene lost 8 bases and the J gene lost 3 bases, with 16 bases spanning the gap. The CDR3 spans 14 residues. The germline V gene encodes CDR1 MNHNS and CDR2 SASEGT. Another study also made use of these data, one on human thymus T cells. Per that paper: Thymic tissue was derived from resections collected during corrective heart surgery.

The gene calls are TRBV6-1 and TRBJ1-2; D is perhaps TRBD1 (6 bases). This clonotype originated in a boy under two years old with a congenital heart defect. The sequenced material came from thymocytes. This CDR3 is CASRTDRLYYGYTF. The CDR3, as DNA: TGTGCCAGCCGGACAGATCGGCTATACTATGGCTACACCTTC.